This TCR beta chain was sequenced during a study of regulatory T cells in long-lasting Graves disease. Arm-PCR of CDR3 regions and iRepertoire HTBI primers were used to build TCR beta libraries. TCRdb fed the multiplex PCR reads into MiXCR, producing one record per CDR3 protein. The data contain hundreds of thousands of distinct CDR3 sequences, around 16% of them seen just once; the ten biggest clones take up approximately 22%. The V gene's germline CDR1 is SGHTA and CDR2 FQGNSA. The CDR3 totals 17 residues. V lost 7 bases to trimming and J lost 7 bases; unmatched junction nucleotides: 18. The time point here: newly diagnosed GD, antithyroid drugs for less than 3 months. Making the TCR library involved RNA that had been extracted from PBMCs. Findings and caveats of the study: Possibly, accuracy suffered from the small sample size.

This clonotype was observed many times. Its target is not known. J is TRBJ2-1 and V is TRBV7-2; 8 positions match TRBD2. Material: peripheral blood mononuclear cells (PBMCs), obtained at new diagnosis, from a patient treated with antithyroid drugs. This TCR derives from a female donor with Graves disease. The chain's CDR3 is CASTPSGGRGARNEQFF. The CDR3 DNA is TGTGCCAGCACCCCGTCGGGGGGGAGGGGGGCGAGGAATGAGCAGTTCTTC.